These 32 T cell receptor beta chains originate from one sample sequenced in a study of monozygotic twins with inflammatory bowel disease (dated 2019 in TCRdb). Libraries were built with 5' RACE. The sequencer listed for this sample is Illumina HiSeq 2500. With the reads reprocessed by TCRdb, a single entry stands for each CDR3 protein sequence and no DNA is reported. This sample's table carries 400,000 to 500,000 distinct CDR3 sequences. The ten largest clonotypes hold 2% to 3% of the sample. Sequencing was done on a sample of blood. The receptors come from a human donor with ulcerative colitis or Crohn's disease, or a healthy co-twin of an affected twin (not recorded which).

V is TRBV7-9 and J is TRBJ2-5; without DNA, the TCRdb call of TRBD1 cannot be checked. There are 15 residues in the CDR3. Germline V gene sequence: CDR1 SEHNR, CDR2 FQNEAQ (reference sequence). This CDR3 is CASRRDGAPQETQYF.

The V gene is TRBV30, the J gene TRBJ2-2; with no DNA, the TCRdb D assignment of TRBD1 cannot be verified. Germline CDR1 GTSNPN, CDR2 SVGIG (reference sequence). The CDR3 has 14 residues. Here the CDR3 reads CAWRGVGNTGELFF. The whole variable domain, remainder taken from reference TRBV30 and TRBJ2-2, is SQTIHQWPATLVQPVGSPLSLECTVEGTSNPNLYWYRQAAGRGLQLLFYSVGIGQISSEVPQNLSASRPQDRQFILSSKKLLLSDSGFYLCAWRGVGNTGELFFGEGSRLTVL.

The chain couples TRBV5-6 to TRBJ2-1; the D call of TRBD2 rests on TCRdb alone, since no DNA is present to check it. The CDR3 extends over 15 amino acids. Germline V gene lookup returns CDR1 SGHDT and CDR2 YYEEEE. The CDR3 here is CASSYSGEPYNEQFF.

This rearrangement joins TRBV20-1 to TRBJ2-5; absent DNA, TCRdb's TRBD1 call cannot be checked. CDR1 is DFQATT and CDR2 is SNEGSKA in the germline V gene (reference sequence). The CDR3 totals 14 residues. CDR3 sequence reads: CSADTTGRRETQYF.

The chain has TRBV29-1 and TRBJ2-7; TCRdb names TRBD1, which stays unverified in the absence of DNA. Germline values: CDR1 SQVTM, CDR2 ANQGSEA. This CDR3 has 12 residues. This CDR3 is CSVMDRVYEQYF.

V gene TRBV29-1 combines with J gene TRBJ2-7. This CDR3 has 13 residues. Germline V gives CDR1 SQVTM, CDR2 ANQGSEA. CDR3 amino acids: CSVEVGVPNEQYF.

The chain links TRBV30 to TRBJ1-2; absent DNA, TCRdb's TRBD1 call cannot be checked. This CDR3 region has 11 residues. Germline-derived CDR1 and CDR2 are GTSNPN and SVGIG (reference sequence). The CDR3 sequence: CASQGAKGYTF. The full variable domain, its missing parts supplied by reference TRBV30 and TRBJ1-2, is SQTIHQWPATLVQPVGSPLSLECTVEGTSNPNLYWYRQAAGRGLQLLFYSVGIGQISSEVPQNLSASRPQDRQFILSSKKLLLSDSGFYLCASQGAKGYTFGSGTRLTVV.

The chain links TRBV6-5 to TRBJ1-2. Germline V CDR1 and CDR2: MNHEY, SVGAGI. The CDR3 has 12 amino acids. This CDR3 reads CASSSHRGGYTF.

V gene TRBV5-1 combines with J gene TRBJ2-1; TCRdb returns TRBD2, unconfirmable since there is no DNA. The CDR3 totals 15 residues. Germline V lookup: CDR1 SGHRS, CDR2 YFSETQ. This chain's CDR3 is CASTVGLVNGNEQFF.

The chain carries TRBV30 and TRBJ2-7; TCRdb's assignment of TRBD2 cannot be checked, as there is no DNA. Germline V gives CDR1 GTSNPN, CDR2 SVGIG (reference sequence). The CDR3 has 15 amino acids. This chain's CDR3 is CAWSVSGGVTYEQYF.

The CDR3 protein is CAITSGQGNLNEQFF. This chain links TRBV10-3 with TRBJ2-1; the TCRdb D gene call, TRBD1, has no DNA to confirm it. Germline V lookup: CDR1 ENHRY, CDR2 SYGVKD. The CDR3 runs 15 residues.

This chain uses TRBV3-1 with TRBJ2-1; TCRdb picks TRBD2, but there is no DNA to check that call. This CDR3 has 15 residues. Germline lookup yields CDR1 LGHDT and CDR2 YNNKEL (reference sequence). This chain's CDR3 is CASRMGLAGANEQFF.

This rearrangement joins TRBV7-9 to TRBJ1-1; TCRdb indicates TRBD1, and absent DNA this call remains unverified. Germline CDR1 reads SEHNR; CDR2 reads FQNEAQ (reference sequence). This CDR3 has 14 residues. The CDR3: CASSLRGENTEAFF.

The chain combines TRBV12-3 or TRBV12-4 with TRBJ1-4. The CDR3 runs 14 residues. This CDR3 reads CASTPPGSNEKLFF.

The rearrangement joins TRBV24-1 to TRBJ2-5. The CDR3 sequence is 12 residues long. Germline loops: CDR1 KGHDR, CDR2 SFDVKD. The CDR3 sequence: CATSDLRVDQYF.

The chain carries TRBV9 and TRBJ1-4. Germline V lookup: CDR1 SGDLS, CDR2 YYNGEE. CDR3 size: 14 residues. Here the CDR3 reads CASSPRPANEKLFF.

V is TRBV10-3 and J is TRBJ2-7. Germline V gives CDR1 ENHRY, CDR2 SYGVKD. The CDR3 extends over 11 amino acids. CDR3 sequence reads: CAISEVYEQYF.

This chain links TRBV12-3 or TRBV12-4 with TRBJ2-4; TCRdb picks TRBD2, but there is no DNA to check that call. The CDR3 is 14 residues long. The CDR3 region is CASRGDIAKNIQYF.

The CDR3 sequence: CAWSVGTGGEQYF. The chain recombines TRBV30 with TRBJ2-7; TCRdb lists TRBD1, though no DNA is available to test this call. This CDR3 contains 13 residues. Germline loops: CDR1 GTSNPN, CDR2 SVGIG (reference sequence).

The chain has TRBV29-1 and TRBJ2-2. CDR1 and CDR2 from the germline V gene are SQVTM and ANQGSEA. The CDR3 is made up of 13 amino acids. The CDR3 reads CSVARPYTGELFF.

V usage is TRBV27 and J usage is TRBJ2-5; as DNA is missing, the TRBD2 call by TCRdb cannot be tested. Germline-derived CDR1 and CDR2 are MNHEY and SMNVEV (reference sequence). The length of the CDR3 is 15 residues. The CDR3 protein is CASSLFRGGVETQYF.

The chain recombines TRBV7-9 with TRBJ1-6. CDR1 is SEHNR and CDR2 is FQNEAQ in the germline V gene (reference sequence). There are 12 residues in the CDR3. The CDR3 here is CASSSGGSPLHF. Supplemented by reference TRBV7-9 and TRBJ1-6, the full variable domain reads DTGVSQNPRHKITKRGQNVTFRCDPISEHNRLYWYRQTLGQGPEFLTYFQNEAQLEKSRLLSDRFSAERPKGSFSTLEIQRTEQGDSAMYLCASSSGGSPLHFGNGTRLTVT.

CDR3 region: CASSRKGPPTDTQYF. The rearrangement uses TRBV7-9 and TRBJ2-3; lacking DNA, the TRBD1 call made by TCRdb goes unchecked. The CDR3 spans 15 residues. Germline V gives CDR1 SEHNR, CDR2 FQNEAQ (reference sequence).

This chain links TRBV6-1 with TRBJ2-1; there is no DNA to check the TCRdb D call of TRBD1. The CDR3 spans 15 residues. Germline V gene data show CDR1 as MNHNS and CDR2 as SASEGT. CDR3: CASRPTGGLYNEQFF.

The V and J genes are TRBV6-1 and TRBJ2-3; the TCRdb D gene call, TRBD1, has no DNA to confirm it. The CDR3 loop spans 14 amino acids. The germline CDR1 and CDR2 sequences are MNHNS and SASEGT. CDR3 residues: CASSPRGGSDTQYF.

The chain has TRBV7-3 and TRBJ2-2; without DNA, the TCRdb call of TRBD1 cannot be checked. CDR1 and CDR2 (germline): SGHTA, FQGTGA. The CDR3 totals 14 residues. This CDR3 is CASSFTGVPGELFF.

V gene TRBV20-1 combines with J gene TRBJ1-1; TCRdb calls TRBD1, which cannot be checked without DNA. This CDR3 spans 16 amino acids. Germline values: CDR1 DFQATT, CDR2 SNEGSKA (reference sequence). CDR3 sequence reads: CSARPLLGGGDTEAFF.

This chain connects TRBV20-1 to TRBJ2-1. This CDR3 is built from 13 residues. Germline CDR1 reads DFQATT; CDR2 reads SNEGSKA (reference sequence). CDR3 in amino acids: CSARRYSNNEQFF.

V and J are TRBV15 and TRBJ1-3; the TCRdb call, TRBD1, lacks DNA for checking. The CDR3 loop spans 16 amino acids. In germline, CDR1 is LNHNV, CDR2 YYDKDF (reference sequence). CDR3 region: CATSSPRVFFGNTIYF.

This chain joins TRBV27 and TRBJ2-1; the D call from TCRdb, TRBD1, cannot be confirmed without DNA. Germline V gene data show CDR1 as MNHEY and CDR2 as SMNVEV (reference sequence). This CDR3 has 14 amino acids. CDR3: CASSFAGGAKVQFF.

The V call is TRBV5-1, the J call TRBJ1-1; the D gene TCRdb calls, TRBD1, cannot be checked with no DNA. The CDR3 has 15 amino acids. Per germline, CDR1 SGHRS and CDR2 YFSETQ. The CDR3 spells CASSLGTGSSTEAFF.

The chain employs TRBV20-1 and TRBJ2-3; TCRdb outputs TRBD1, but without DNA this stays unchecked. Germline assignment: CDR1 DFQATT and CDR2 SNEGSKA (reference sequence). This CDR3 has 14 amino acids. The CDR3 sequence is CSGSPGLALDTQYF.